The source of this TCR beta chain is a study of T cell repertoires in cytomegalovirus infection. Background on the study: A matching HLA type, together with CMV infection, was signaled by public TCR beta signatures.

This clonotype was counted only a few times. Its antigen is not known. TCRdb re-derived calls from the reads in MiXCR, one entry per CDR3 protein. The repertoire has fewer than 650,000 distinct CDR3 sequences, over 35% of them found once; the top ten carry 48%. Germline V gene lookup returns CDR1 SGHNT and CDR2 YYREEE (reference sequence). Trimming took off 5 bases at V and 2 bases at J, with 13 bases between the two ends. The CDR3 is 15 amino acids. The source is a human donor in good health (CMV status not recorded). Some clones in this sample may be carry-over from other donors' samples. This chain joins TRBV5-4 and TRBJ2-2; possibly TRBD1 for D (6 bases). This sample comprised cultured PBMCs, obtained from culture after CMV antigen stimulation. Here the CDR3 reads CASRSTGTNTGELFF. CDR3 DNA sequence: TGTGCCAGCAGATCGACAGGCACCAACACCGGGGAGCTGTTTTTT.